Sequencing of this T cell receptor beta chain was carried out in a study of beta chain features in type 1 diabetes. Overall study findings and caveats: Among all four CD4+ subsets, Type 1 diabetes patients had TCRB CDR3s that were moderately but significantly shorter. Whether HLA type affects TCRB rearrangement stayed undetermined in the present work. The naive, central memory and Treg TCRB repertoires of patients appeared to be more similar to one another than those of healthy donors.

This clone was found many times. Its antigen is still unknown. Other nucleotide sequences in the sample specify the same CDR3. Of the isolated RNA, all was reverse transcribed, and so the sequenced material was expressed TCRB transcripts. Generated by immunoSEQ multiplex PCR, the TCRdb table keeps only in-frame clones and is missing some. The table includes 200,000 to 250,000 clones, 27% detected once. Donors underwent one heparinised blood draw, around 120 mL on average. What was sequenced was central memory CD4+ T cells from blood. The sequence was collected from a man aged 25-45 years in good health.

This chain's CDR3 is CAISRGTYEQYF. DNA of the CDR3: TGTGCCATCAGCAGGGGCACCTACGAGCAGTACTTC. The chain employs TRBV10-3 and TRBJ2-7, with D possibly being TRBD1 (6 bases). The CDR3 is made up of 12 amino acids. Germline lookup yields CDR1 ENHRY and CDR2 SYGVKD. V was clipped by 6 bases and J by 2 bases, with 8 bases between them.